These 2 T cell receptor beta chains came from one sample sequenced in a study of OX40 agonist ivuxolimab in advanced cancers. Clones were read by immunoSEQ multiplex PCR, and TCRdb kept only the in-frame ones, dropping some. The sample contains tens of thousands of clones, roughly 80% of which appear only once. Sequenced here: CD4+ or CD8+ T cells sorted from blood, sampled in a trial of the OX40 agonist ivuxolimab. All receptors come from an adult with an advanced solid tumor such as melanoma, head and neck, liver or kidney cancer.

The chain has TRBV29-1 and TRBJ2-1; 8 bases map to TRBD2. The germline V gene has CDR1 SQVTM and CDR2 ANQGSEA. This CDR3 region has 13 residues. The V gene end was trimmed by 6 bases and the J gene end by 5 bases; junction bases not matched to a gene: 6. The CDR3 sequence is CSVERENHNEQFF. In DNA, the CDR3 is TGCAGCGTAGAGCGGGAGAACCACAATGAGCAGTTCTTC.

The chain carries TRBV28 and TRBJ2-7; the D gene is possibly TRBD2 (6 bases). The V gene lost 8 bases and the J gene lost 5 bases, with 16 bases spanning the gap. This CDR3 region has 13 residues. Germline CDR1 and CDR2: MDHEN and SYDVKM. The CDR3 sequence: CASRGSPLNEQYF. The CDR3 coding sequence is TGTGCCAGCCGGGGGTCACCGTTGAACGAGCAGTACTTC.